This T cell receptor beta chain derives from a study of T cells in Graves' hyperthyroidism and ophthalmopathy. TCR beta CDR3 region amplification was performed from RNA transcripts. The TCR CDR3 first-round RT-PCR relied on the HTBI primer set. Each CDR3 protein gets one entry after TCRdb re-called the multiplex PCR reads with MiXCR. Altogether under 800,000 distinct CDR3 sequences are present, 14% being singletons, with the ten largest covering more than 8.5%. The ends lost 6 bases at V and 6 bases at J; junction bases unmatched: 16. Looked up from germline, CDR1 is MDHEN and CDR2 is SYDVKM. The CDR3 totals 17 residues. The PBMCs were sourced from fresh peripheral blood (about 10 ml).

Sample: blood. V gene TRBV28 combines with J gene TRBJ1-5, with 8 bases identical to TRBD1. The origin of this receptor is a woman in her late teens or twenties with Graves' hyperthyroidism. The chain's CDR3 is CASSRTGTGRQGQPQHF. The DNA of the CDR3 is TGTGCCAGCAGCCGCACCGGGACAGGCCGACAGGGTCAGCCCCAGCATTTT.